The next 9 T cell receptor beta chains were all read from a single sample in a study of CD8 T cells in ankylosing spondylitis. TCRdb re-called the 5' RACE reads through MiXCR, storing one row per CDR3 protein. Found here are 190,000 or so distinct CDR3 sequences, roughly 12% of them singletons; the top ten hold 16%. Source material: blood, either unsorted or a sorted T cell fraction (not recorded which). The origin of the receptors is a male donor with ankylosing spondylitis or in good health (not recorded which).

J is TRBJ2-7 and V is TRBV4-1; 8 positions match TRBD1. CDR3 size: 13 residues. V lost 6 bases, J lost 5 bases, and 6 bases stayed unmatched. The germline CDR1 and CDR2 sequences are MGHRA and YSYEKL. CDR3 protein: CASRGTGGNEQYF. Written as DNA, the CDR3 is TGCGCCAGCAGGGGGACAGGTGGAAACGAGCAGTACTTC.

This clonotype has just a few counts. The rearrangement uses TRBV6-1 and TRBJ2-2; no definite D call. The germline V and J ends were trimmed by 10 bases and 4 bases, with 19 bases remaining between them. The CDR3 runs to 15 residues. Germline V gene data show CDR1 as MNHNS and CDR2 as SASEGT. CDR3 sequence reads: CATFTFDMSTGELFF. DNA for the CDR3: TGTGCCACCTTCACATTTGACATGTCCACCGGGGAGCTGTTTTTT.

This clonotype was recorded at least ten times. DNA of the CDR3: TGTGCCACCAGCAGGCTACCCGGACAGGGGGCTATTGAGCAGTTCTTC. Its translation is CATSRLPGQGAIEQFF. The chain couples TRBV15 to TRBJ2-1; 11 bases line up with TRBD1. Germline assignment: CDR1 LNHNV and CDR2 YYDKDF (reference sequence). There are 16 residues in the CDR3. Unmatched junction bases numbered 10, after V lost 3 bases and J lost 9 bases.

The CDR3, as DNA: TGTGCCAGCAGTCCCGGGACAGGGGTGAAGTTGTATGGCTACACCTTC. Protein: CASSPGTGVKLYGYTF. V gene TRBV6-1 combines with J gene TRBJ1-2; 10 bases fit TRBD1. V lost 5 bases to trimming and J lost 5 bases; unmatched junction nucleotides: 11. Germline V gives CDR1 MNHNS, CDR2 SASEGT. The CDR3 is made up of 16 amino acids.

This chain connects TRBV12-3 or TRBV12-4 to TRBJ1-3; D gene unclear. This CDR3 has 11 amino acids. Trimming removed 3 bases at V and 11 bases at J, with 8 bases between. In DNA form, the CDR3 reads TGTGCCAGCAGTTTGGCGCAGGCCATATATTTT. Its protein is CASSLAQAIYF.

This clonotype was counted ten times or more. This rearrangement joins TRBV27 to TRBJ2-1; D unresolved. Trimming pared 1 base from V and 5 bases from J, leaving 9 bases between. Per germline, CDR1 MNHEY and CDR2 SMNVEV (reference sequence). This CDR3 is built from 14 residues. CDR3 sequence reads: CASSLWLHHNEQFF. For the CDR3, the DNA is TGTGCCAGCAGTTTATGGCTCCACCACAATGAGCAGTTCTTC.

This clonotype was seen a few times. The V gene is TRBV6-2 or TRBV6-3, the J gene TRBJ2-6, with TRBD1 matching over 8 bases. Germline V gene lookup returns CDR1 MNHEY and CDR2 SVGEGT. The CDR3 is 15 residues long. With 6 bases clipped from V and 3 bases from J, the junction kept 4 bases outside the gene matches. CDR3 coding DNA: TGTGCCAGCAGCCTGGACAGGGATGGGGCCAACGTCCTGACTTTC. Protein sequence: CASSLDRDGANVLTF.

In this sample, this clonotype turned up many times. The rearrangement links TRBV11-2 to TRBJ2-3; D not certain. V was cut by 0 bases and J by 6 bases, with 7 bases left in between. Germline V CDR1 and CDR2: SGHAT, FQNNGV. CDR3 length: 13 residues. The CDR3 DNA reads TGTGCCAGCAGCTTAGAGTTATCGGATACGCAGTATTTT. As protein: CASSLELSDTQYF.

This clonotype was found many times. This sequence joins TRBV3-1 and TRBJ2-5; the D gene is possibly TRBD2 (7 bases). The V end was cut by 1 base, the J end by 1 base, with 13 bases between. CDR1 is LGHDT and CDR2 is YNNKEL in the germline V gene (reference sequence). The CDR3 consists of 16 residues. The CDR3 DNA is TGTGCCAGCAGCCAAGGGTCTGCGGGGGCCCAAGAGACCCAGTACTTC. Translated: CASSQGSAGAQETQYF.